One sample yielded the 30 T cell receptor beta chains listed below, sequenced in a study of T cell responses to AZD1222 COVID-19 vaccine. TCRdb keeps only in-frame clones here, not all; method: immunoSEQ multiplex PCR. The profile covers about 120,000 clones, with around 86% appearing a single time and 5% to 6.5% taken by the ten largest. The sample was peripheral blood, taken on day 0 of AZD1222 vaccination. The receptors here all came from an adult in good health.

The gene calls are TRBV7-2 and TRBJ1-1; no reliable D call. The CDR3 has 13 amino acids. Germline V lookup: CDR1 SGHTA, CDR2 FQGNSA. V gave up 2 bases and J gave up 2 bases, with 6 bases separating them. This chain's CDR3 is CASSLKKNTEAFF. In DNA form, the CDR3 reads TGTGCCAGCAGCTTAAAGAAAAACACTGAAGCTTTCTTT.

This clone was counted a few times. The chain combines TRBV10-3 with TRBJ2-5; D uncertain. V lost 10 bases and J lost 4, with 13 bases in between. Germline assignment: CDR1 ENHRY and CDR2 SYGVKD. The CDR3 has 12 residues. Here the CDR3 DNA reads TGTGCCACTCGTGAGCCCCTAGAGACCCAGTACTTC. It encodes CATREPLETQYF.

The chain combines TRBV5-5 with TRBJ2-3; D gene uncertain. Germline V gene data show CDR1 as SGHKS and CDR2 as YYEKEE (reference sequence). V gave up 0 bases and J gave up 2 bases, with 7 bases separating them. CDR3 length: 14 amino acids. The CDR3 protein is CASSLAVNTDTQYF. In DNA, the CDR3 is TGTGCCAGCAGCTTGGCCGTAAACACAGATACGCAGTATTTT.

The chain employs TRBV7-9 and TRBJ2-5; no clear D. The CDR3 totals 16 residues. From germline, CDR1 is SEHNR and CDR2 FQNEAQ (reference sequence). V was cut by 0 bases and J by 1 base, with 12 bases left in between. For the CDR3, the DNA is TGTGCCAGCAGCTTAGCGCCCAAAACGACCCAAGAGACCCAGTACTTC. Its protein is CASSLAPKTTQETQYF.

The V and J genes are TRBV3-1 (or the pseudogene TRBV3-2) and TRBJ2-5; no clear D. CDR1 and CDR2 (germline): LGHDT, YNNKEL (reference sequence). Trimming took off 0 bases at V and 4 bases at J, with 15 bases between the two ends. The CDR3 runs 16 residues. The CDR3 bases are TGTGCCAGCAGCCAAGATCGGCGGAACCAGGTAGAGACCCAGTACTTC. Amino acids: CASSQDRRNQVETQYF.

This clone has only one observation. The chain joins TRBV3-1 (or the pseudogene TRBV3-2) to TRBJ2-3, with D perhaps given as TRBD1 or TRBD2 (5 bases each). Germline V gene data show CDR1 as LGHDT and CDR2 as YNNKEL (reference sequence). The CDR3 totals 11 residues. Trimming removed 6 bases at V and 11 bases at J, with 12 bases between. Here the CDR3 DNA reads TGTGCCAGCAGTATCCCGGGGCGGCAGTATTTT. Translating it yields CASSIPGRQYF.

The chain is built from TRBV5-1 and TRBJ2-7, with TRBD2 matching over 13 bases. With V trimmed by 4 bases and J by 5 bases, 6 bases remained unmatched. Germline assignment: CDR1 SGHRS and CDR2 YFSETQ. The CDR3 contains 15 residues. The DNA for the CDR3 is TGCGCCAGCAGCCCAAGACTAGCGGGGGGCCACGAGCAGTACTTC. It translates to CASSPRLAGGHEQYF.

This chain connects TRBV9 to TRBJ1-3, with TRBD1 matching 8 bases. The CDR3 has 15 amino acids. V shed 3 bases and J 2 bases; nucleotides not matched to a gene: 4. CDR1 is SGDLS and CDR2 is YYNGEE in the germline V gene. CDR3 amino acids: CASSATGATGNTIYF. CDR3 coding DNA: TGTGCCAGCAGCGCGACAGGGGCCACTGGAAACACCATATATTTT.

The CDR3 is CASSEGGRLSGNTIYF. The CDR3 DNA sequence: TGTGCCAGCAGTGAGGGAGGCAGGTTGTCTGGAAACACCATATATTTT. The chain joins TRBV6-1 to TRBJ1-3; D gene ambiguous. V lost 3 bases to trimming and J lost 1 base, with 13 bases between them. The CDR3 extends over 16 amino acids. The germline V gene has CDR1 MNHNS and CDR2 SASEGT.

The chain employs TRBV6-5 and TRBJ1-6, with a tentative D call TRBD1 (6 bases). The CDR3 runs to 15 residues. Germline values: CDR1 MNHEY, CDR2 SVGAGI. The germline V and J ends were trimmed by 8 bases and 4 bases, with 15 bases remaining between them. This chain's CDR3 is CASGTGSKYNSPLHF. In DNA form, the CDR3 reads TGTGCCAGCGGAACAGGGTCCAAATATAATTCACCCCTCCACTTT.

The V call is TRBV7-9, the J call TRBJ2-1, with 7 bases that match TRBD1. The CDR3 contains 15 residues. V was clipped by 5 bases and J by 9 bases; unmatched bases: 13. The V gene's germline CDR1 is SEHNR and CDR2 FQNEAQ (reference sequence). CDR3 DNA sequence: TGTGCCAGCAGCCTCAGGGACAGACTAAGGGGTGAGCAGTTCTTC. This encodes CASSLRDRLRGEQFF.

This chain connects TRBV18 to TRBJ2-7, with a weak D call TRBD1 (5 bases). The V and J ends lost 5 bases and 4 bases respectively, with 9 bases between them. Germline CDR1 reads KGHSH; CDR2 reads LQKENI. This CDR3 comprises 12 residues. The DNA for the CDR3 is TGTGCCAGCTCAACACAGGCGTACGAGCAGTACTTC. It encodes CASSTQAYEQYF.

The rearrangement joins TRBV5-1 to TRBJ2-2; D gene unclear. The germline V and J ends were trimmed by 1 base and 3 bases, with 7 bases remaining between them. This CDR3 comprises 14 residues. In germline, CDR1 is SGHRS, CDR2 YFSETQ. The CDR3: CASSLRLDTGELFF. CDR3 bases: TGCGCCAGCAGCTTGAGATTGGACACCGGGGAGCTGTTTTTT.

Worth noting for this clone: The sample holds other DNA sequences that translate to the same CDR3. The chain employs TRBV19 and TRBJ2-7; D possibly uses TRBD1 or TRBD2 (6 bases each). The CDR3 runs 14 residues. Trimming stripped 6 bases from V and 1 base from J, with 13 bases between. Germline CDR1 reads LNHDA; CDR2 reads SQIVND (reference sequence). The CDR3 DNA reads TGTGCCAGTAGCGCGGGACAAGGATCCTACGAGCAGTACTTC. Translating it yields CASSAGQGSYEQYF.

This clone was seen a single time. The V gene is TRBV19, the J gene TRBJ1-1; D gene unclear. V shed 9 bases and J shed 5 bases, with 19 bases lying between them. CDR1 is LNHDA and CDR2 is SQIVND in the germline V gene (reference sequence). There are 14 residues in the CDR3. The CDR3 sequence is CASFRRETGTEAFF. In DNA form, the CDR3 reads TGTGCCAGCTTCAGAAGGGAGACGGGGACTGAAGCTTTCTTT. Combining the CDR3 with reference TRBV19 and TRBJ1-1 gives the whole variable domain DGGITQSPKYLFRKEGQNVTLSCEQNLNHDAMYWYRQDPGQGLRLIYYSQIVNDFQKGDIAEGYSVSREKKESFPLTVTSAQKNPTAFYLCASFRRETGTEAFFGQGTRLTVV.

This clone was recorded only once. The chain employs TRBV7-8 and TRBJ2-5; no clear D. The V gene's germline CDR1 is SGHVS and CDR2 FQNEAQ. The CDR3 length is 13 residues. Between the trimmed V and J ends, which lost 5 bases and 5 bases, there was a span of 12 bases. The CDR3 sequence is CASSPPLGETQYF. The DNA of the CDR3 is TGTGCCAGCAGCCCCCCCCTGGGGGAGACCCAGTACTTC.

The chain's CDR3 is CASSQSSNQPQHF. Written as DNA, the CDR3 is TGTGCCAGCAGTCAGTCTAGCAATCAGCCCCAGCATTTT. V gene TRBV27 combines with J gene TRBJ1-5; no clear D gene. Trimming removed 5 bases at V and 0 bases at J, with 5 bases between. The V gene's germline CDR1 is MNHEY and CDR2 SMNVEV (reference sequence). The CDR3 is 13 residues long.

The table lists this clone with a few counts. The chain uses TRBV6-5 and TRBJ2-7, with D possibly TRBD2 on 6 matching bases. Germline lookup yields CDR1 MNHEY and CDR2 SVGAGI. CDR3 size: 14 residues. The V gene lost 8 bases and the J gene lost 4 bases, with 18 bases spanning the gap. Here the CDR3 DNA reads TGTGCCAGCGGAACCCGGGACTCGACGTACGAGCAGTACTTC. Its protein product is CASGTRDSTYEQYF.

The rearrangement joins TRBV5-1 to TRBJ1-1; D remains unclear. Germline V lookup: CDR1 SGHRS, CDR2 YFSETQ. Between the trimmed V and J ends, which lost 0 bases and 4 bases, there was a span of 7 bases. This CDR3 comprises 13 residues. The CDR3 coding sequence is TGCGCCAGCAGCTTGGAGTGGAGCACTGAAGCTTTCTTT. Its translation: CASSLEWSTEAFF.

In this sample, this clone turned up once. The chain recombines TRBV7-6 with TRBJ2-1, with 12 bases identical to TRBD2. This CDR3 has 16 amino acids. Unmatched junction bases numbered 5, after V lost 2 bases and J lost 6 bases. CDR1 is SGHVS and CDR2 is FNYEAQ in the germline V gene. CDR3 DNA: TGTGCCAGCAGCTTACTAGCGGGGGGGCAAGGCAATGAGCAGTTCTTC. It is translated as CASSLLAGGQGNEQFF.

The chain carries TRBV28 and TRBJ1-2, with D uncertain. The ends were cut back, 4 bases at V and 8 bases at J, with 8 bases in the middle. The V gene's germline CDR1 is MDHEN and CDR2 SYDVKM. This CDR3 contains 11 residues. For the CDR3, the DNA is TGTGCCAGCAGTTCCCGTAGAGGCTACACCTTC. Translating it yields CASSSRRGYTF.

This clone was found once. This sequence joins TRBV30 and TRBJ1-2; unclear D gene. The germline V gene has CDR1 GTSNPN and CDR2 SVGIG (reference sequence). The CDR3 is 10 residues long. Trimming stripped 8 bases from V and 8 bases from J, with 12 bases between. In DNA, the CDR3 is TGTGCCCTGATGATAGGGGGCTACACCTTC. Residues: CALMIGGYTF.

This clone has a handful of counts. In DNA, the CDR3 is TGTGCCAGCAGTTTGACAGGTTTCATGTACTATGGCTACACCTTC. Translating it yields CASSLTGFMYYGYTF. The chain is built from TRBV27 and TRBJ1-2, with D possibly being TRBD1 (6 bases). Per the germline V gene, CDR1 is MNHEY and CDR2 is SMNVEV (reference sequence). V was clipped by 3 bases and J by 3 bases, with 14 bases between them. This CDR3 comprises 15 residues.

The rearrangement joins TRBV28 to TRBJ1-2, with 7 bases identical to TRBD1. V lost 3 bases to trimming and J lost 7 bases; unmatched junction nucleotides: 5. In germline, CDR1 is MDHEN, CDR2 SYDVKM. The CDR3 extends over 13 amino acids. The CDR3: CASSFYRGIGYTF. CDR3 coding DNA: TGTGCCAGCAGTTTCTACAGGGGTATTGGCTACACCTTC.

This sequence joins TRBV4-1 and TRBJ1-1; no reliable D call. This CDR3 has 17 amino acids. Per germline, CDR1 MGHRA and CDR2 YSYEKL. V dropped 2 bases and J dropped 4 bases, with 20 bases sitting between them. The CDR3 here is CASSQRLLGLMGTEAFF. The CDR3 DNA reads TGCGCCAGCAGCCAACGTCTATTGGGGTTGATGGGCACTGAAGCTTTCTTT.

A few counts support this clone. CDR3 residues: CAGPWGRGYGYTF. CDR3 sequence (DNA): TGTGCCGGGCCTTGGGGCAGGGGGTATGGCTACACCTTC. The V gene is TRBV2, the J gene TRBJ1-2, with TRBD1 matching over 7 bases. Trimming took 11 bases from V and 5 from J; bases not matched to a gene: 11. This CDR3 contains 13 residues. CDR1 is SNHLY, CDR2 FYNNEI, per germline. Filled out from reference TRBV2 and TRBJ1-2, the complete variable domain reads EPEVTQTPSHQVTQMGQEVILRCVPISNHLYFYWYRQILGQKVEFLVSFYNNEISEKSEIFDDQFSVERPDGSNFTLKIRSTKLEDSAMYFCAGPWGRGYGYTFGSGTRLTVV.

Worth noting for this clone: One junction end does not reproduce the germline sequence, and a read error may be involved. V usage is TRBV9 and J usage is TRBJ1-3; D gene ambiguous. Looked up from germline, CDR1 is SGDLS and CDR2 is YYNGEE. The CDR3 loop spans 15 amino acids. The CDR3 loop reads CASSVAHRSGNTMYF. The CDR3 DNA reads TGTGCCAGCAGCGTAGCTCACCGCTCTGGAAACACCATGTATTTT.

This sequence joins TRBV5-1 and TRBJ2-3, with unresolved D. The ends were cut back, 0 bases at V and 4 bases at J, with 3 bases in the middle. CDR1 and CDR2 (germline): SGHRS, YFSETQ. This CDR3 has 12 residues. DNA for the CDR3: TGCGCCAGCAGCTTGGACGCAGATACGCAGTATTTT. Translated, it gives CASSLDADTQYF.

The chain combines TRBV6-5 with TRBJ2-1; TRBD2 matches 13 bases. With 4 bases clipped from V and 8 bases from J, the junction kept 8 bases outside the gene matches. In germline, CDR1 is MNHEY, CDR2 SVGAGI. The CDR3 length is 16 residues. The CDR3, as DNA: TGTGCCAGCAGTTTAGTTAGGACTAGCGGGGGCGATGAGCAGTTCTTC. Translated: CASSLVRTSGGDEQFF.

The chain carries TRBV19 and TRBJ1-2, with 7 bases identical to TRBD1. V lost 6 bases and J lost 6; bases outside the gene matches: 7. CDR3 length: 13 residues. Germline CDR1 LNHDA, CDR2 SQIVND (reference sequence). CDR3 protein: CASRGQARDGYTF. The DNA for the CDR3 is TGTGCCAGTAGAGGACAGGCTAGAGATGGCTACACCTTC. The entire variable domain, with the rest obtained from reference TRBV19 and TRBJ1-2, is as follows: DGGITQSPKYLFRKEGQNVTLSCEQNLNHDAMYWYRQDPGQGLRLIYYSQIVNDFQKGDIAEGYSVSREKKESFPLTVTSAQKNPTAFYLCASRGQARDGYTFGSGTRLTVV.